Presented here are 21 T cell receptor beta chains from one specimen sequenced in a study of cytomegalovirus exposure and HLA in healthy donors. The PCR used 60 Vbeta and 13 Jbeta primers. Sequenced by immunoSEQ multiplex PCR; TCRdb stores in-frame clones only, minus some. Of some 130,000 clones in the sample, over 70% were seen once. The specimen was PBMCs. All receptors come from a woman aged 40 to 55 in good health and CMV-seronegative.

In this sample, this clone turned up a few times. V and J are TRBV2 and TRBJ2-1; D may be TRBD2 (5 bases). V dropped 5 bases and J dropped 4 bases, with 15 bases sitting between them. Germline CDR1 is SNHLY and CDR2 is FYNNEI. The CDR3 runs 15 residues. The CDR3 is CASSFSENGYNEQFF. In DNA form, the CDR3 reads TGTGCCAGCAGTTTTAGCGAAAACGGATACAATGAGCAGTTCTTC.

The chain employs TRBV29-1 and TRBJ1-1, with TRBD1 matching over 10 bases. Germline CDR1 SQVTM, CDR2 ANQGSEA. CDR3 size: 14 residues. V shed 6 bases and J 5 bases; nucleotides not matched to a gene: 9. The CDR3 DNA is TGCAGCGTAGGGGGTGACAGGGGGCAGACTGAAGCTTTCTTT. Protein: CSVGGDRGQTEAFF.

This clone has only a few counts. In DNA, the CDR3 is TGTGCCAGCAGCCCTAAGACAGGGAGCCGACTCGGCGAGCAGTACTTC. Translating it yields CASSPKTGSRLGEQYF. This rearrangement joins TRBV7-9 to TRBJ2-5, with TRBD1 matching over 7 bases. TRBJ2-7 matches the DNA end more closely, so the J call is doubtful. This CDR3 has 16 residues. Per germline, CDR1 SEHNR and CDR2 FQNEAQ (reference sequence).

This clone has more than one count but fewer than ten. The chain has TRBV6-5 and TRBJ1-2, with TRBD1 as a possible D gene (6 bases). Trimming removed 5 bases at V and 8 bases at J, with 15 bases between. This CDR3 spans 13 amino acids. The germline V gene has CDR1 MNHEY and CDR2 SVGAGI. The CDR3 spells CASSGQSDWGYTF. DNA of the CDR3: TGTGCCAGCAGTGGACAGTCCGATTGGGGCTACACCTTC.

This clone was counted only a few times. The chain links TRBV19 to TRBJ2-7; D might be TRBD2 (5 bases). Trimming took off 6 bases at V and 4 bases at J, with 13 bases between the two ends. Germline assignment: CDR1 LNHDA and CDR2 SQIVND (reference sequence). The CDR3 loop spans 13 amino acids. The CDR3 bases are TGTGCCAGTAGCGGGAACCTTGGGTACGAGCAGTACTTC. Amino acids: CASSGNLGYEQYF. Filled out from reference TRBV19 and TRBJ2-7, the complete variable domain reads DGGITQSPKYLFRKEGQNVTLSCEQNLNHDAMYWYRQDPGQGLRLIYYSQIVNDFQKGDIAEGYSVSREKKESFPLTVTSAQKNPTAFYLCASSGNLGYEQYFGPGTRLTVT.

The sample holds a few counts of this clone. V usage is TRBV7-2 and J usage is TRBJ2-2; 8 nucleotides line up with TRBD2. CDR1 SGHTA and CDR2 FQGNSA come from the germline V gene. Germline trimming cut 4 bases from V and 3 bases from J; bases unmatched to any gene: 10. The CDR3 extends over 17 amino acids. For the CDR3, the DNA is TGTGCCAGCAGCTCGGGGGGGGCCGGGACTTACACCGGGGAGCTGTTTTTT. This encodes CASSSGGAGTYTGELFF.

The V gene is TRBV28, the J gene TRBJ1-5; D call uncertain. This CDR3 is built from 12 residues. CDR1 and CDR2 (germline): MDHEN, SYDVKM. Trimming shortened V by 4 bases and J by 9 bases, and 10 bases separated the two germline ends. As DNA, the CDR3 is TGTGCCAGCAGTTCTTCCTCCGGGCCCCAGCATTTT. Amino acids: CASSSSSGPQHF.

This clone came up a few times. The gene calls are TRBV7-8 and TRBJ2-2; D is unclear. The germline V and J ends were trimmed by 0 bases and 1 base, with 9 bases remaining between them. CDR1 and CDR2 from the germline V gene are SGHVS and FQNEAQ. The length of the CDR3 is 16 residues. This chain's CDR3 is CASSLAFGQNTGELFF. The CDR3 DNA reads TGTGCCAGCAGCTTAGCTTTTGGCCAGAACACCGGGGAGCTGTTTTTT.

The rearrangement joins TRBV19 to TRBJ2-1; 7 nucleotides line up with TRBD2. V gave up 0 bases and J gave up 9 bases; unmatched junction bases: 8. The CDR3 is 15 amino acids. The V gene's germline CDR1 is LNHDA and CDR2 SQIVND (reference sequence). CDR3 sequence (DNA): TGTGCCAGTAGTATAGATAGGCGGGAGTCCGGTGAGCAGTTCTTC. Its translation is CASSIDRRESGEQFF.

This rearrangement joins TRBV27 to TRBJ2-7; 7 positions match TRBD2. After removal of 6 bases from V and 6 bases from J, the junction contained 11 bases not matched to a gene. CDR1 and CDR2 (germline): MNHEY, SMNVEV (reference sequence). This CDR3 has 14 residues. DNA for the CDR3: TGTGCCAGCAGCCTCCGGGACTACTCGTTCGAGCAGTACTTC. Its translation is CASSLRDYSFEQYF.

The chain is built from TRBV5-5 and TRBJ1-3, with unresolved D. Germline V gene data show CDR1 as SGHKS and CDR2 as YYEKEE (reference sequence). Trimming cost V 0 bases and J 2 bases, with 21 bases left between them. The CDR3 runs 19 residues. Written as DNA, the CDR3 is TGTGCCAGCAGCTTGGCTTGGTTGGAGAGGGCGCGAACTGGAAACACCATATATTTT. Amino acids: CASSLAWLERARTGNTIYF. The entire variable domain, with the rest obtained from reference TRBV5-5 and TRBJ1-3, is as follows: DAGVTQSPTHLIKTRGQQVTLRCSPISGHKSVSWYQQVLGQGPQFIFQYYEKEERGRGNFPDRFSARQFPNYSSELNVNALLLGDSALYLCASSLAWLERARTGNTIYFGEGSWLTVV.

The genes are TRBV19 and TRBJ1-3; D call uncertain. CDR1 and CDR2 from the germline V gene are LNHDA and SQIVND (reference sequence). V dropped 3 bases and J dropped 0 bases, with 9 bases sitting between them. The CDR3 loop spans 15 amino acids. The CDR3 reads CASSILAYSGNTIYF. CDR3 DNA sequence: TGTGCCAGTAGTATCCTCGCCTACTCTGGAAACACCATATATTTT.

This sequence joins TRBV28 and TRBJ2-1, with TRBD2 matching over 8 bases. The CDR3 loop spans 16 amino acids. CDR1 is MDHEN and CDR2 is SYDVKM in the germline V gene. The V segment lost 7 bases and the J segment 6 bases; nucleotides outside the gene matches: 14. CDR3: CASTAGGGVRVNEQFF. The CDR3 DNA follows: TGTGCCAGCACCGCGGGAGGAGGGGTCCGTGTCAATGAGCAGTTCTTC.

This sequence joins TRBV7-9 and TRBJ2-7, with 8 bases identical to TRBD1. Germline V gives CDR1 SEHNR, CDR2 FQNEAQ (reference sequence). V lost 4 bases to trimming and J lost 3 bases; unmatched junction nucleotides: 8. The CDR3 length is 15 residues. CDR3 residues: CASSSPGQDYYEQYF. In nucleotides, the CDR3 is TGTGCCAGCAGCTCCCCGGGACAGGATTACTACGAGCAGTACTTC.

The chain uses TRBV7-3 and TRBJ2-1; TRBD2 matches 8 bases. Trimming removed 4 bases from V and 4 bases from J; junction bases left unmatched: 12. Germline V gives CDR1 SGHTA, CDR2 FQGTGA. The CDR3 runs 17 residues. In DNA, the CDR3 is TGTGCCAGCAGCTCTACGGGAGGGCCCATCATATACAATGAGCAGTTCTTC. Encoded protein: CASSSTGGPIIYNEQFF.

The rearrangement uses TRBV7-2 and TRBJ2-3, with D perhaps matching TRBD1 (6 bases). V lost 5 bases and J lost 3, with 12 bases in between. This CDR3 comprises 14 residues. Germline CDR1 and CDR2: SGHTA and FQGNSA. CDR3: CASSLQGTTDTQYF. The CDR3 DNA reads as TGTGCCAGCAGCCTACAGGGTACGACAGATACGCAGTATTTT.

The chain is built from TRBV28 and TRBJ2-7; 10 nucleotides line up with TRBD2. Unmatched junction bases numbered 15, after V lost 2 bases and J lost 5 bases. The CDR3 spans 18 residues. Germline V lookup: CDR1 MDHEN, CDR2 SYDVKM. Here the CDR3 DNA reads TGTGCCAGCAGTTTAAGAGGGTGGCAAGCGGGGGGGCCCCACGAGCAGTACTTC. As protein: CASSLRGWQAGGPHEQYF.

The V call is TRBV7-7, the J call TRBJ2-2; 8 positions match TRBD1. Trimming cost V 1 base and J 3 bases; bases outside gene matches: 1. Germline-derived CDR1 and CDR2 are SSHAT and FNYEAQ (reference sequence). The CDR3 loop spans 15 amino acids. The CDR3 sequence is CASSLDRGDTGELFF. CDR3 nucleotide sequence: TGTGCCAGCAGCTTAGACAGGGGGGACACCGGGGAGCTGTTTTTT.

This clone has just one count. The chain employs TRBV10-3 and TRBJ2-1; 7 positions agree with TRBD1. The germline gives CDR1 ENHRY, CDR2 SYGVKD. J was trimmed by 6 bases and V by 7 bases; bases with no gene match: 3. The CDR3 spans 12 residues. In DNA form, the CDR3 reads TGTGCCATCACCCGGGACAGCAATGAGCAGTTCTTC. Translation: CAITRDSNEQFF.

The chain joins TRBV14 to TRBJ2-3; 8 positions match TRBD1. There are 16 residues in the CDR3. Unmatched junction bases numbered 2, after V lost 0 bases and J lost 0 bases. The germline V gene encodes CDR1 SGHDN and CDR2 FVKESK. The CDR3 reads CASSQERQGSTDTQYF. CDR3 DNA sequence: TGTGCCAGCAGCCAAGAAAGACAGGGGAGCACAGATACGCAGTATTTT.

This chain links TRBV5-6 with TRBJ1-2; maybe TRBD1 (6 bases). The germline V gene has CDR1 SGHDT and CDR2 YYEEEE. The CDR3 spans 14 residues. V was cut by 0 bases and J by 3 bases, with 9 bases left in between. Written as DNA, the CDR3 is TGTGCCAGCAGCTTGGTCTCAGGGGACTATGGCTACACCTTC. Translation gives CASSLVSGDYGYTF.